The source of this T cell receptor beta chain is a study of Ad26.COV2.S vaccination and SARS-CoV-2 variants. The germline CDR1 and CDR2 sequences are LGHNA and YNFKEQ. With 0 bases removed from V and 3 bases from J, the gap between germline ends came to 5 bases. This CDR3 spans 13 amino acids. Stated treatment: 15 to 20 received Ad26.COV2.S at low or high dose, single or two shots; 5 received placebo; per-sample allocation not given. Samples were taken on day 63 after the first vaccine or placebo injection. The assay was immunoSEQ multiplex PCR, and TCRdb's table has in-frame clones only and misses some. The table has around 300,000 clones, around 90% seen once.

The sequencing used peripheral blood, collected in a trial of Ad26.COV2.S vaccine versus placebo. The clonotype originates from a person between 18 and 60 years old who received the Ad26.COV2.S COVID-19 vaccine or a placebo. The V call is TRBV4-2, the J call TRBJ1-2; D gene ambiguous. The CDR3 coding sequence is TGTGCCAGCAGCCAAGAAAGCGACTATGGCTACACCTTC. Encoded protein: CASSQESDYGYTF.